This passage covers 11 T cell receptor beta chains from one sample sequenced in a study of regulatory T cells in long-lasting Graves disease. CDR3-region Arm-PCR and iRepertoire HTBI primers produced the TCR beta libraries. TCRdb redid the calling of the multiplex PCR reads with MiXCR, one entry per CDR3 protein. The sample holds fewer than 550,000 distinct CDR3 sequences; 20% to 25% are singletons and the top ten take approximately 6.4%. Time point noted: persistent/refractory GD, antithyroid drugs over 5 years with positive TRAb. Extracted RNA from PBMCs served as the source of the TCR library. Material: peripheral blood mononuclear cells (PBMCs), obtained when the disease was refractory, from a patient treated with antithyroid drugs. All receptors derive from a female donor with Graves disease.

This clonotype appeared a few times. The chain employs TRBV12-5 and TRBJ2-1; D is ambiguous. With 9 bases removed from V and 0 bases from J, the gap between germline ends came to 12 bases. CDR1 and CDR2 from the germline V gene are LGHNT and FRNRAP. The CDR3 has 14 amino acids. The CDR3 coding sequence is TGTGCTAGCACGGCCCGTAGCTCCTACAATGAGCAGTTCTTC. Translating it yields CASTARSSYNEQFF.

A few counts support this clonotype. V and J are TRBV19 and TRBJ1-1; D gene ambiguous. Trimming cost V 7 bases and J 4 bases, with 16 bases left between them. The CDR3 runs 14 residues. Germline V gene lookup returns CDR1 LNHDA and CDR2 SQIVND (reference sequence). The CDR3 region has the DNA TGTGCCAGTACCGGAGACCGGGGTGGCACTGAAGCTTTCTTT. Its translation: CASTGDRGGTEAFF.

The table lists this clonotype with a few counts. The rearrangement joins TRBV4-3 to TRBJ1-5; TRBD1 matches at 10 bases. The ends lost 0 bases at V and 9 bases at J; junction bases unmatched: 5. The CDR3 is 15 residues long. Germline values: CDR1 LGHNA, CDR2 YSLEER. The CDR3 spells CASSQEGQGEWPQHF. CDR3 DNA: TGCGCCAGCAGCCAAGAAGGACAGGGGGAATGGCCCCAGCATTTT.

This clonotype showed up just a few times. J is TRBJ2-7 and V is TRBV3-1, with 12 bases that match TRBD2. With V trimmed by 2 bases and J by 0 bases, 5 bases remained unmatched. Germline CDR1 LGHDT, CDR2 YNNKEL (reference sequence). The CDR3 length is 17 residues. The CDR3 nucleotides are TGTGCCAGCAGCCAAACAGGACTAGCGGGGCACTCCTACGAGCAGTACTTC. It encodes CASSQTGLAGHSYEQYF.

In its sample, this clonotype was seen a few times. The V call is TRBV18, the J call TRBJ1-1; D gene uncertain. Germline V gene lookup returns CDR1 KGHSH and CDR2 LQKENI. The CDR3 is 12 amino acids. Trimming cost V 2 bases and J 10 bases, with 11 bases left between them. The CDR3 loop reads CASSPDLMGAFF. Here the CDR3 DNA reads TGTGCCAGCTCACCAGACCTAATGGGAGCTTTCTTT.

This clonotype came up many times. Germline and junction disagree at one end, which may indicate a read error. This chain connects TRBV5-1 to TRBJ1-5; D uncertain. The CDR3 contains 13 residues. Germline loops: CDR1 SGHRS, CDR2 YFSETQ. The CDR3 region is CASSLLAGQPQHF. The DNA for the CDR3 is TGTGCCAGCAGCCTCCTCGCGGGGCAGCCCCAGCATTTT.

CDR3 coding DNA: TGTGCCAGTAGTATGCCTTCTTTAGCCACTGAAGCTTTCTTT. It translates to CASSMPSLATEAFF. The chain couples TRBV19 to TRBJ1-1; D gene ambiguous. The CDR3 sequence is 14 residues long. Deletions cut 3 bases from V and 4 bases from J, with 12 bases between. Germline CDR1 reads LNHDA; CDR2 reads SQIVND (reference sequence).

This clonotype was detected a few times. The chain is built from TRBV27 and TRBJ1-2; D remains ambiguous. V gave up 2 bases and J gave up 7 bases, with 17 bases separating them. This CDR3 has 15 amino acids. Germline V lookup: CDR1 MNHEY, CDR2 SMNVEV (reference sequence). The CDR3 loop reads CASSLEGGPSGGYTF. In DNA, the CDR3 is TGTGCCAGCAGTTTAGAGGGCGGGCCGTCGGGTGGCTACACCTTC.

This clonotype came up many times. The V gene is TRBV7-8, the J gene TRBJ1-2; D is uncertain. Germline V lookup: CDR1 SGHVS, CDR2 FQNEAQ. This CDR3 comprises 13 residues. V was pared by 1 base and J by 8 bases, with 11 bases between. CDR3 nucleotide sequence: TGTGCCAGCAGCTTAGGGGAAACTCGGGGCTACACCTTC. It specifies CASSLGETRGYTF.

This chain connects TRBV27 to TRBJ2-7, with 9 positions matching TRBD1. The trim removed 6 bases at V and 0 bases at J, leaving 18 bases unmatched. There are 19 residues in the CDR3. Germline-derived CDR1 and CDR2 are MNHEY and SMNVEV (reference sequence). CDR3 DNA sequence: TGTGCCAGCAGCCTAATTCCCGGGACAGGGTTTGGGAGCTCCTACGAGCAGTACTTC. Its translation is CASSLIPGTGFGSSYEQYF.

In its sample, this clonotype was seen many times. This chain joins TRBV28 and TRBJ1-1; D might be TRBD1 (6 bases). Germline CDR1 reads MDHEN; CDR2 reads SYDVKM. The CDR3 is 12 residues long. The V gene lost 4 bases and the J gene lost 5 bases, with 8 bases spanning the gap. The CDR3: CASSYGTTEAFF. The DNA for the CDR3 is TGTGCCAGCAGTTACGGGACAACTGAAGCTTTCTTT.